The 24 T cell receptor beta chains below come from one sample, sequenced in a study of CD8+ T cells in alopecia areata (dated by TCRdb to about 2018). Library preparation used the immunoSEQ multiplex PCR assay. RNA was extracted from all samples and reverse transcribed into cDNA as template for TCR sequencing. In its TCRdb copy, this immuneACCESS table keeps in-frame sequences only and misses some clones. Where compared with another copy, unresolved V genes explain less than half of these, and the others have no known cause. This sample lists about 190,000 clones; roughly three fifths were detected once. Of the sample, roughly 0.67% is held by the ten largest clones. Sample time point, as interpreted from the label and publication: 4 weeks on oral tofacitinib. What the treatment or condition label conveys for this sample: oral pan-JAK inhibitor, 5-10 mg twice daily. The starting material was CD4+ T cells sorted from blood, obtained at week 4, from a patient treated with tofacitinib. The source of these receptors is a human donor with alopecia areata.

This chain connects TRBV11-3 to TRBJ2-1; perhaps TRBD2 as D (6 bases). The CDR3 length is 13 residues. CDR1 and CDR2 from the germline V gene are SGHNT and YENEEA. The germline V and J ends were trimmed by 3 bases and 6 bases, with 9 bases remaining between them. CDR3 loop: CASSLAGGNEQFF. Written as DNA, the CDR3 is TGTGCCAGCAGCTTGGCCGGGGGCAATGAGCAGTTCTTC.

This clone was recorded only once. The J gene is TRBJ2-1, the V gene TRBV29-1; TRBD2 matches 11 bases. The CDR3 loop spans 14 amino acids. The J segment lost 6 bases and the V segment lost 8 bases, leaving 9 bases of the junction unmatched. Germline V gives CDR1 SQVTM, CDR2 ANQGSEA. The CDR3 protein is CSLYTSGRANEQFF. The CDR3 bases are TGCAGCCTCTATACTAGCGGGAGAGCCAATGAGCAGTTCTTC.

The rearrangement links TRBV2 to TRBJ2-5; the D gene is possibly TRBD2 (6 bases). Trimming took off 0 bases at V and 4 bases at J, with 15 bases between the two ends. Germline assignment: CDR1 SNHLY and CDR2 FYNNEI. The CDR3 has 16 amino acids. The CDR3 loop is CASSEARGAAGETQYF. The DNA for the CDR3 is TGTGCCAGCAGTGAAGCGCGAGGTGCAGCGGGAGAGACCCAGTACTTC.

The V call is TRBV29-1, the J call TRBJ2-7; 13 bases map to TRBD2. Germline trimming cut 7 bases from V and 7 bases from J; bases unmatched to any gene: 10. The V gene's germline CDR1 is SQVTM and CDR2 ANQGSEA. The CDR3 has 14 residues. In DNA form, the CDR3 reads TGCAGCGCCCGGACTAGCGGGAGTGGGGGGGAGCAGTACTTC. Encoded protein: CSARTSGSGGEQYF.

The CDR3 reads CASSDRYEQYF. The CDR3 DNA sequence: TGTGCCAGCAGTGACAGGTACGAGCAGTACTTC. The chain has TRBV6-1 and TRBJ2-7; D remains ambiguous. This CDR3 is 11 amino acids long. Per germline, CDR1 MNHNS and CDR2 SASEGT. Trimming took off 3 bases at V and 4 bases at J, with 4 bases between the two ends.

A word on this clone: The junction and the germline gene differ at one end; a read error may be behind it. This chain uses TRBV30 with TRBJ1-1, with unresolved D. This CDR3 region has 13 residues. Germline V gene data show CDR1 as GTSNPN and CDR2 as SVGIG (reference sequence). CDR3 sequence (DNA): TGTGCCTGGAAAGATTCGGCGGCCACTGAAGCTTTCTTC. Its protein product is CAWKDSAATEAFF.

The chain employs TRBV30 and TRBJ2-7; TRBD2 is a possible D gene (5 bases). Trimming shortened V by 2 bases and J by 7 bases, and 15 bases separated the two germline ends. Germline values: CDR1 GTSNPN, CDR2 SVGIG (reference sequence). This CDR3 comprises 13 residues. The CDR3: CAWSPQESGEQYF. The CDR3 DNA reads as TGTGCCTGGAGTCCCCAGGAGTCGGGAGAGCAGTACTTC.

In this sample, this clone turned up a few times. This chain uses TRBV30 with TRBJ2-7; D is possibly TRBD1 (6 bases). The CDR3 totals 15 residues. Germline V lookup: CDR1 GTSNPN, CDR2 SVGIG (reference sequence). V was cut by 4 bases and J by 2 bases, with 18 bases left in between. The CDR3 protein is CAWTQTGTLAYEQYF. CDR3 coding DNA: TGTGCCTGGACTCAAACAGGGACCCTTGCCTACGAGCAGTACTTC.

This clone was detected a few times. The chain is built from TRBV6-5 and TRBJ1-5; D is perhaps TRBD1 (5 bases). The V end was cut by 7 bases, the J end by 5 bases, with 18 bases between. This CDR3 is built from 15 residues. Per the germline V gene, CDR1 is MNHEY and CDR2 is SVGAGI. Here the CDR3 DNA reads TGTGCCAGCAAAAGCGGGGCTCTAGTCGATCAGCCCCAGCATTTT. It specifies CASKSGALVDQPQHF.

This rearrangement joins TRBV28 to TRBJ2-7, with D tentatively TRBD2 (7 bases). The germline gives CDR1 MDHEN, CDR2 SYDVKM. The CDR3 runs to 13 residues. V dropped 6 bases and J dropped 4 bases, with 13 bases sitting between them. This CDR3 is CASRPGGLYEQYF. The CDR3 DNA is TGTGCCAGCAGGCCCGGGGGGCTTTACGAGCAGTACTTC.

This clone was counted between two and nine times. The chain carries TRBV14 and TRBJ2-1, with 11 nucleotides matching TRBD2. Germline CDR1 is SGHDN and CDR2 is FVKESK. The V segment lost 3 bases and the J segment 5 bases; nucleotides outside the gene matches: 12. This CDR3 is 18 amino acids long. This CDR3 reads CASSQLSGTSGLHNEQFF. CDR3 bases: TGTGCCAGCAGCCAGCTATCCGGGACTAGCGGACTTCACAATGAGCAGTTCTTC.

This clone was counted between two and nine times. J is TRBJ1-1 and V is TRBV4-1; D not certain. The CDR3 sequence is 14 residues long. With 1 base removed from V and 4 bases from J, the gap between germline ends came to 10 bases. Per germline, CDR1 MGHRA and CDR2 YSYEKL. CDR3 DNA sequence: TGCGCCAGCAGCCAAGCGGAGGCGGGCACTGAAGCTTTCTTT. This codes for CASSQAEAGTEAFF.

This clone came up a few times. The rearrangement links TRBV18 to TRBJ1-2; the match to TRBD1 covers 7 bases. V trimming: 3 bases; J trimming: 1 base; junction bases outside the gene matches: 2. The length of the CDR3 is 14 residues. Per germline, CDR1 KGHSH and CDR2 LQKENI. This chain's CDR3 is CASSPGTDNYGYTF. In DNA form, the CDR3 reads TGTGCCAGCTCACCTGGGACAGATAACTATGGCTACACCTTC.

V is TRBV29-1 and J is TRBJ2-3; D might be TRBD2 (6 bases). This CDR3 is 13 amino acids long. CDR1 SQVTM and CDR2 ANQGSEA come from the germline V gene. The CDR3 DNA reads TGCATGGCGGAGGGTCGGGTCACAGATACGCAGTATTTT. This translates into CMAEGRVTDTQYF.

This chain connects TRBV18 to TRBJ2-7; no clear D gene. CDR1 KGHSH and CDR2 LQKENI come from the germline V gene. The CDR3 totals 14 residues. The V end lost 5 bases, the J end lost 3 bases, and 14 bases lay between the germline ends. The CDR3 here is CASSIARSGYEQYF. The CDR3 DNA sequence: TGTGCCAGCTCAATAGCTAGGTCTGGCTACGAGCAGTACTTC.

This clone was counted between two and nine times. The V and J genes are TRBV29-1 and TRBJ2-5; TRBD1 aligns across 9 bases. CDR3 length equals 12 residues. Trimming at V came to 7 bases and at J to 2 bases, leaving 2 bases not matched to a gene. CDR1 is SQVTM and CDR2 is ANQGSEA in the germline V gene. CDR3 DNA: TGCAGCGCCGGGACAGGGCAAGAGACCCAGTACTTC. Its translation is CSAGTGQETQYF.

V is TRBV5-1 and J is TRBJ2-5; 12 bases line up with TRBD2. The CDR3 is 16 residues long. Germline CDR1 SGHRS, CDR2 YFSETQ. Trimming cost V 0 bases and J 5 bases; bases outside gene matches: 5. In DNA form, the CDR3 reads TGCGCCAGCAGCTTGGGACTAGCGGGAGAGTCGGAGACCCAGTACTTC. Amino acid sequence: CASSLGLAGESETQYF.

The CDR3 is CASSHIPRMAEAFF. For the CDR3, the DNA is TGTGCCAGTAGTCATATTCCCCGGATGGCTGAAGCTTTCTTT. The chain joins TRBV19 to TRBJ1-1; no clear D gene. Germline CDR1 and CDR2: LNHDA and SQIVND (reference sequence). The length of the CDR3 is 14 residues. With 5 bases removed from V and 6 bases from J, the gap between germline ends came to 16 bases. Together with reference TRBV19 and TRBJ1-1, the CDR3 gives the full variable domain: DGGITQSPKYLFRKEGQNVTLSCEQNLNHDAMYWYRQDPGQGLRLIYYSQIVNDFQKGDIAEGYSVSREKKESFPLTVTSAQKNPTAFYLCASSHIPRMAEAFFGQGTRLTVV.

CDR3 DNA sequence: TGTGCCACCAGCAGAGGAGGACGGTATAATGAAAAACTGTTTTTT. As protein: CATSRGGRYNEKLFF. The chain recombines TRBV15 with TRBJ1-4; D is ambiguous. The CDR3 contains 15 residues. Germline-derived CDR1 and CDR2 are LNHNV and YYDKDF (reference sequence). Trimming shortened V by 1 base and J by 4 bases, and 10 bases separated the two germline ends.

V gene TRBV12-5 combines with J gene TRBJ2-3; D gene uncertain. V shed 5 bases and J shed 2 bases, with 5 bases lying between them. The CDR3 is made up of 12 amino acids. CDR1 and CDR2 from the germline V gene are LGHNT and FRNRAP. The CDR3 nucleotides are TGTGCTAGTGGTCCCTCCACAGATACGCAGTATTTT. Translation: CASGPSTDTQYF.

The chain links TRBV29-1 to TRBJ2-7; TRBD2 matches 10 bases. The CDR3 length is 16 residues. Germline V gives CDR1 SQVTM, CDR2 ANQGSEA. Losses at the gene ends were 4 bases for V and 5 bases for J; bases not matched to a gene: 14. The CDR3 region is CSVVKREGSSSHEQYF. CDR3 nucleotide sequence: TGCAGCGTTGTTAAGCGGGAGGGCTCTTCGTCCCACGAGCAGTACTTC.

Only a few counts were recorded for this clone. The CDR3 here is CASSELGAGTEAFF. CDR3 in DNA: TGTGCCAGCAGTGAATTAGGGGCAGGCACTGAAGCTTTCTTT. The chain employs TRBV2 and TRBJ1-1; TRBD1 is a possible D gene (5 bases). Per germline, CDR1 SNHLY and CDR2 FYNNEI. Trimming pared 2 bases from V and 4 bases from J, leaving 11 bases between. This CDR3 comprises 14 residues.

This clone was observed a handful of times. V is TRBV30 and J is TRBJ1-1; D unresolved. This CDR3 region has 12 residues. The V end lost 2 bases, the J end lost 2 bases, and 6 bases lay between the germline ends. In germline, CDR1 is GTSNPN, CDR2 SVGIG (reference sequence). CDR3 in amino acids: CAWSLLNTEAFF. Written as DNA, the CDR3 is TGTGCCTGGAGTTTACTAAACACTGAAGCTTTCTTT.

This clone occurred a few times. The chain is built from TRBV9 and TRBJ1-4, with TRBD1 identical over 8 bases. The CDR3 is 14 amino acids. Germline V gives CDR1 SGDLS, CDR2 YYNGEE. J was trimmed by 6 bases and V by 4 bases; bases with no gene match: 5. The CDR3 reads CASSPGTGDEKLFF. Written as DNA, the CDR3 is TGTGCCAGCAGCCCAGGGACAGGAGATGAAAAACTGTTTTTT.